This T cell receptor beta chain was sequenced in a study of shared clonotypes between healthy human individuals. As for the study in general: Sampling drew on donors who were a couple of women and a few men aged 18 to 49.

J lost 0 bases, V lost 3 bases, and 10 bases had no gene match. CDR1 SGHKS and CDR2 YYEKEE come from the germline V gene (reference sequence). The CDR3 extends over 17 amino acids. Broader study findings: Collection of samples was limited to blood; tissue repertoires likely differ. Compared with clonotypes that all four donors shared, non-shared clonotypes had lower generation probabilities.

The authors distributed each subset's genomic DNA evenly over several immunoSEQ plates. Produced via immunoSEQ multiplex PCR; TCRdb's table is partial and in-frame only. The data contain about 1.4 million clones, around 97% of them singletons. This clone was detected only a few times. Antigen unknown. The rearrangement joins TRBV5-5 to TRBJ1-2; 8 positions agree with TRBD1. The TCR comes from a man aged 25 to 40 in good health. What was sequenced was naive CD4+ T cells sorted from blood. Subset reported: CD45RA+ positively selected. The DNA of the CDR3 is TGTGCCAGCAGCTCCCCGGGACAGGCCAAACCTAACTATGGCTACACCTTC. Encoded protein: CASSSPGQAKPNYGYTF. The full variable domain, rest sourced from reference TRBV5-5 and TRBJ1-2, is DAGVTQSPTHLIKTRGQQVTLRCSPISGHKSVSWYQQVLGQGPQFIFQYYEKEERGRGNFPDRFSARQFPNYSSELNVNALLLGDSALYLCASSSPGQAKPNYGYTFGSGTRLTVV.